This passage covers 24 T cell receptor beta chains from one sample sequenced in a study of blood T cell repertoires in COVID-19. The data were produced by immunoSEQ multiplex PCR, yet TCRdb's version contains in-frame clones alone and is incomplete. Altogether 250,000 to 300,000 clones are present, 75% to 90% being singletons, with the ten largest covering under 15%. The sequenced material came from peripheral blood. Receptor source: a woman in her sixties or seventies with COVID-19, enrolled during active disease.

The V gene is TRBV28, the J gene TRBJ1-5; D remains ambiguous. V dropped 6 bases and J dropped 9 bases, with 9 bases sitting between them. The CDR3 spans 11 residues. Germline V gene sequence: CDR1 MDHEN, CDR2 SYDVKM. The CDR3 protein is CASSRIPPQHF. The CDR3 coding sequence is TGTGCCAGCAGCAGAATACCGCCCCAGCATTTT.

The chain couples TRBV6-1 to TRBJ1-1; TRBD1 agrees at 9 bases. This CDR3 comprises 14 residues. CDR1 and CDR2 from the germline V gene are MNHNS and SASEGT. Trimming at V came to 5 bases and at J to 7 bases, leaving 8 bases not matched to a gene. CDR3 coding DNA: TGTGCCAGCAGTTCCGGGACAGGGTTGCGTGAAGCTTTCTTT. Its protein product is CASSSGTGLREAFF.

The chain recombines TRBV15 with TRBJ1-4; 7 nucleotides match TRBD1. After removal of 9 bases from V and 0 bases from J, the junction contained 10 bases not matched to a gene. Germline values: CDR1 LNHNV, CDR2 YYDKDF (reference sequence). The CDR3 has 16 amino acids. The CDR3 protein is CATKRQGEATNEKLFF. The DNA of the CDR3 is TGTGCCACAAAAAGACAGGGAGAGGCAACTAATGAAAAACTGTTTTTT.

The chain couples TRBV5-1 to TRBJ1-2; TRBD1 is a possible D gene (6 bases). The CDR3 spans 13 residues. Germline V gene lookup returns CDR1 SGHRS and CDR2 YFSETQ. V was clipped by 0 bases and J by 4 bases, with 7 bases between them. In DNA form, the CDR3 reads TGCGCCAGCAGCTTGGAACAGGGCTATGGCTACACCTTC. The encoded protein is CASSLEQGYGYTF.

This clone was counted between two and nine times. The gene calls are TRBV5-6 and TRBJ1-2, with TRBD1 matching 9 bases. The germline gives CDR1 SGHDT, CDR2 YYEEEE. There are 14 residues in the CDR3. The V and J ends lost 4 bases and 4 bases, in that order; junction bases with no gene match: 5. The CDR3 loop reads CASSRTGESYGYTF. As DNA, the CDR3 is TGTGCCAGCAGCCGGACAGGGGAAAGCTATGGCTACACCTTC.

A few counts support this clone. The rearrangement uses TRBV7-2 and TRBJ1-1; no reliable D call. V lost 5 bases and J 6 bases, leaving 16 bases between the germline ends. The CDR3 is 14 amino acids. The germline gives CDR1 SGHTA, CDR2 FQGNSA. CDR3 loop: CASSNTAGSAEAFF. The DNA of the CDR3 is TGTGCCAGCAGCAATACGGCCGGGAGCGCTGAAGCTTTCTTT.

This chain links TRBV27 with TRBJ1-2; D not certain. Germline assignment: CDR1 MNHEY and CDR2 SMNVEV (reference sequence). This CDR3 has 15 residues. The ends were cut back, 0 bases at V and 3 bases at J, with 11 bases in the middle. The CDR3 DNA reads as TGTGCCAGCAGTTTATCGACGGGAAAACACTATGGCTACACCTTC. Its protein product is CASSLSTGKHYGYTF.

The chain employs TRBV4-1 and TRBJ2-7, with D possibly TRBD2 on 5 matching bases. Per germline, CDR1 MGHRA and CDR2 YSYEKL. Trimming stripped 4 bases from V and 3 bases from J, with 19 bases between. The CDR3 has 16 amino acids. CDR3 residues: CASSLGVVGWSYEQYF. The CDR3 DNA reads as TGCGCCAGCAGCCTCGGGGTAGTGGGGTGGAGCTACGAGCAGTACTTC.

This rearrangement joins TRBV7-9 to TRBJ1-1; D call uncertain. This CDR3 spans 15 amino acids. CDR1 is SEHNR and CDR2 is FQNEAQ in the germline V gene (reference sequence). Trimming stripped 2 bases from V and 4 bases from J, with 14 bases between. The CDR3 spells CASSLTGEGGTEAFF. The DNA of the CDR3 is TGTGCCAGCAGCTTAACCGGGGAAGGAGGCACTGAAGCTTTCTTT.

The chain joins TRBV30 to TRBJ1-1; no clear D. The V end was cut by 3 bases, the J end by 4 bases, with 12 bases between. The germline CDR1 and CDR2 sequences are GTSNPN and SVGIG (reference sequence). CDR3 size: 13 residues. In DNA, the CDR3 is TGTGCCTGGAGCGCAGGTTCTGGCACTGAAGCTTTCTTT. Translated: CAWSAGSGTEAFF.

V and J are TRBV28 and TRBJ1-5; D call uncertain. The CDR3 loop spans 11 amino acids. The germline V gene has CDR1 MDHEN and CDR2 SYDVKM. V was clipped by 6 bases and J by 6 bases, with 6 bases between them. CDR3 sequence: CASRSSQPQHF. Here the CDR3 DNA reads TGTGCCAGCAGGTCCAGTCAGCCCCAGCATTTT.

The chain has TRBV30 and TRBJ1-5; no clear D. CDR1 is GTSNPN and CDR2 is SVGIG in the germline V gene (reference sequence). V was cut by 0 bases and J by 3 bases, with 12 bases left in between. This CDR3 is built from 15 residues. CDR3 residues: CAWSVRGAANQPQHF. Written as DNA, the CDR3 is TGTGCCTGGAGTGTACGCGGAGCGGCCAATCAGCCCCAGCATTTT.

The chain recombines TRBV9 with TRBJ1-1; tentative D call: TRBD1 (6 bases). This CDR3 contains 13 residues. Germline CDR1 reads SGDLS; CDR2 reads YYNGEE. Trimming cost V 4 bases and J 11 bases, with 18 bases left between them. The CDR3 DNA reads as TGTGCCAGCAGCCTTTTACAGGGATCTACGGCTTTCTTT. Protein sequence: CASSLLQGSTAFF.

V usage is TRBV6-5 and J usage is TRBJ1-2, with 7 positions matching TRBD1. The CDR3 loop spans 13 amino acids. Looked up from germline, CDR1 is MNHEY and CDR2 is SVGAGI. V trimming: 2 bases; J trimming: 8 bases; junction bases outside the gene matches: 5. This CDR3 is CASSYKGAGGYTF. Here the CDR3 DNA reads TGTGCCAGCAGTTACAAGGGGGCTGGGGGCTACACCTTC.

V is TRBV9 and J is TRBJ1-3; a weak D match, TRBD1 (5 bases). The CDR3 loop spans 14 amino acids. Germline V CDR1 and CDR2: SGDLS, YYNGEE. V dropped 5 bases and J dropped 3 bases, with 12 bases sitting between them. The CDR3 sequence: CASRPGSFGNTIYF. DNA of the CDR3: TGTGCCAGCAGACCAGGGTCTTTTGGAAACACCATATATTTT. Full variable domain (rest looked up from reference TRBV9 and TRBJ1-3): DSGVTQTPKHLITATGQRVTLRCSPRSGDLSVYWYQQSLDQGLQFLIQYYNGEERAKGNILERFSAQQFPDLHSELNLSSLELGDSALYFCASRPGSFGNTIYFGEGSWLTVV.

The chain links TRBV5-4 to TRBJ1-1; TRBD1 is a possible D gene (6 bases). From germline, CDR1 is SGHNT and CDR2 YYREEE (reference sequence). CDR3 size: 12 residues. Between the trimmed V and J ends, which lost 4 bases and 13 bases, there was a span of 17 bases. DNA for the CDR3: TGTGCCAGCAGCCCCGACGGGACAATGGGTTTCTTT. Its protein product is CASSPDGTMGFF. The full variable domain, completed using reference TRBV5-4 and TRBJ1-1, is ETGVTQSPTHLIKTRGQQVTLRCSSQSGHNTVSWYQQALGQGPQFIFQYYREEENGRGNFPPRFSGLQFPNYSSELNVNALELDDSALYLCASSPDGTMGFFGQGTRLTVV.

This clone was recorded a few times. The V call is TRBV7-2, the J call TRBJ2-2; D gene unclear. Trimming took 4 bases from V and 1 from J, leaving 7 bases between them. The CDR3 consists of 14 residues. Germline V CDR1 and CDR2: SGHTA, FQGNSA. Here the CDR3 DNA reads TGTGCCAGCAGCTATACAGTGAACACCGGGGAGCTGTTTTTT. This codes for CASSYTVNTGELFF.

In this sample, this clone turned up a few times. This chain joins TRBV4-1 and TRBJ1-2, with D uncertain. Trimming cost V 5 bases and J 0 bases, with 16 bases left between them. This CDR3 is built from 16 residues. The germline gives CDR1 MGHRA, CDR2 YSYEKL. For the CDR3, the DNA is TGCGCCAGCAGCTCCGAAGCGGCAGCGTCTAACTATGGCTACACCTTC. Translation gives CASSSEAAASNYGYTF.

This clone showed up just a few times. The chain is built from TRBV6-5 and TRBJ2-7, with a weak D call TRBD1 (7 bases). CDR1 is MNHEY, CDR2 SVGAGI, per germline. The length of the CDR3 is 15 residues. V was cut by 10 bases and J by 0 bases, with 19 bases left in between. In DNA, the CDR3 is TGTGCCACGCTTCAGGGGGGCAAGGCCTCCTACGAGCAGTACTTC. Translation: CATLQGGKASYEQYF.

CDR3 DNA sequence: TGTGCCAGCAGCTCCTCGGGGGGGGCTAGCACAGATACGCAGTATTTT. This gives the protein CASSSSGGASTDTQYF. The chain uses TRBV7-9 and TRBJ2-3, with 8 bases lining up with TRBD2. The V and J ends lost 4 bases and 0 bases, in that order; junction bases with no gene match: 6. Germline CDR1 reads SEHNR; CDR2 reads FQNEAQ (reference sequence). CDR3 length: 16 amino acids.

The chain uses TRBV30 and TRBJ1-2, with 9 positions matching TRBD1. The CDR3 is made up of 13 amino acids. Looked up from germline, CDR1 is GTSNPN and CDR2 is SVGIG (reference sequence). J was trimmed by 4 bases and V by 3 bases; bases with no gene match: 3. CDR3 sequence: CAWRGQGGYGYTF. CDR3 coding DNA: TGTGCCTGGAGGGGACAGGGAGGCTATGGCTACACCTTC. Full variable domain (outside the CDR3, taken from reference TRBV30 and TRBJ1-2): SQTIHQWPATLVQPVGSPLSLECTVEGTSNPNLYWYRQAAGRGLQLLFYSVGIGQISSEVPQNLSASRPQDRQFILSSKKLLLSDSGFYLCAWRGQGGYGYTFGSGTRLTVV.

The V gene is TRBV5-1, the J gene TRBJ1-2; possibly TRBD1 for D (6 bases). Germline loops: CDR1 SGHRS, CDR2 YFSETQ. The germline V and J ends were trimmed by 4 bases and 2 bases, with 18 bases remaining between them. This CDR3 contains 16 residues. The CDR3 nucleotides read TGCGCCAGCAGCCAAAACCAGGGGTCACGGAACTATGGCTACACCTTC. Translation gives CASSQNQGSRNYGYTF.

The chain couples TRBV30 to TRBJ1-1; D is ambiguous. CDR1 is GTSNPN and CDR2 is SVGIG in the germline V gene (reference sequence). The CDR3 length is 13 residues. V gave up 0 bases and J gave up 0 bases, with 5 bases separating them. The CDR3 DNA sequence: TGTGCCTGGAGTGTAGAGGTGAACACTGAAGCTTTCTTT. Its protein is CAWSVEVNTEAFF.

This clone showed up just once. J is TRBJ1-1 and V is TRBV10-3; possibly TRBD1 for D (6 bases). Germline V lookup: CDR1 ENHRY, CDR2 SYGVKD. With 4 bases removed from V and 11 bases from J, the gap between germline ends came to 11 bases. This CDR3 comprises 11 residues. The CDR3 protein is CAISAAGEAFF. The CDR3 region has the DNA TGTGCCATCAGTGCGGCAGGGGAGGCTTTCTTT.